Below, 20 T cell receptor beta chains from the same sample are listed, as sequenced in a study of blood T cell repertoires in COVID-19. The method was immunoSEQ multiplex PCR; TCRdb's version includes in-frame clones alone and lacks a portion of them. In the table there are 50,000 to 65,000 clones, approximately 85% of which are singletons. Sequenced sample: peripheral blood. The receptors come from a middle-aged man with active COVID-19.

This sequence joins TRBV4-2 and TRBJ2-5; the D gene is possibly TRBD2 (6 bases). From germline, CDR1 is LGHNA and CDR2 YNFKEQ. The CDR3 is 15 amino acids. Trimming stripped 1 base from V and 4 bases from J, with 13 bases between. In DNA, the CDR3 is TGTGCCAGCAGCCAAGCTGGGGTCGGGGGAGAGACCCAGTACTTC. It codes for CASSQAGVGGETQYF.

The sample holds many counts of this clone. The gene calls are TRBV7-3 and TRBJ2-3; D might be TRBD2 (5 bases). CDR3 length equals 16 residues. Germline loops: CDR1 SGHTA, CDR2 FQGTGA. Trimming cost V 1 base and J 4 bases, with 15 bases left between them. CDR3 residues: CASSLNPRGSADTQYF. The CDR3 coding sequence is TGTGCCAGCAGCTTAAATCCCCGGGGTAGCGCAGATACGCAGTATTTT.

The rearrangement joins TRBV2 to TRBJ2-1; 10 nucleotides agree with TRBD1. Per the germline V gene, CDR1 is SNHLY and CDR2 is FYNNEI. CDR3 size: 14 residues. After removal of 5 bases from V and 6 bases from J, the junction contained 4 bases not matched to a gene. The CDR3 sequence: CASSRDRGANEQFF. CDR3 DNA sequence: TGTGCCAGCAGTCGGGACAGGGGCGCCAATGAGCAGTTCTTC.

The chain couples TRBV4-1 to TRBJ1-6; D is uncertain. V was trimmed by 0 bases and J by 4 bases, leaving 10 bases between them. The CDR3 loop spans 16 amino acids. The germline V gene encodes CDR1 MGHRA and CDR2 YSYEKL. The CDR3 here is CASSQDPSSYNSPLHF. In DNA, the CDR3 is TGCGCCAGCAGCCAAGATCCGTCCTCGTATAATTCACCCCTCCACTTT.

V and J are TRBV6-6 and TRBJ1-2; TRBD1 is a possible D gene (6 bases). Germline V lookup: CDR1 MNHNY, CDR2 SVGAGI (reference sequence). This CDR3 is 16 amino acids long. V was shortened by 0 bases and J by 4 bases, with 15 bases between the two germline ends. CDR3 region: CASSYSLGGPGYGYTF. CDR3 in DNA: TGTGCCAGCAGTTACTCGCTGGGGGGGCCCGGCTATGGCTACACCTTC.

This chain joins TRBV19 and TRBJ2-7, with TRBD2 matching over 12 bases. With V trimmed by 5 bases and J by 0 bases, 11 bases remained unmatched. Germline V gene data show CDR1 as LNHDA and CDR2 as SQIVND (reference sequence). CDR3 length equals 18 residues. The CDR3 spells CASSLRPTSGGLSYEQYF. The CDR3 DNA reads TGTGCCAGTAGTCTCCGACCCACTAGCGGGGGGCTCTCCTACGAGCAGTACTTC.

The chain carries TRBV5-1 and TRBJ2-7; tentatively, D is TRBD2 (6 bases). V was trimmed by 1 base and J by 4 bases, leaving 15 bases between them. This CDR3 has 15 residues. Germline values: CDR1 SGHRS, CDR2 YFSETQ. The CDR3 sequence: CASSLSPRGGYEQYF. CDR3 bases: TGCGCCAGCAGCTTGTCTCCGAGGGGAGGATACGAGCAGTACTTC.

This chain links TRBV6-6 with TRBJ1-1; D gene ambiguous. CDR1 is MNHNY and CDR2 is SVGAGI in the germline V gene (reference sequence). The CDR3 is 13 amino acids. The V and J ends lost 2 bases and 8 bases respectively, with 12 bases between them. The CDR3 reads CASSYIAALEAFF. CDR3 coding DNA: TGTGCCAGCAGTTACATAGCGGCTCTAGAAGCTTTCTTT.

This clone was counted only a few times. This chain joins TRBV6-1 and TRBJ1-4; D is unclear. Trimming took 1 base from V and 7 from J, leaving 10 bases between them. CDR1 is MNHNS, CDR2 SASEGT, per germline. This CDR3 comprises 14 residues. DNA for the CDR3: TGTGCCAGCAGTGAAGAGGGAGGACGTGAAAAACTGTTTTTT. Amino acid sequence: CASSEEGGREKLFF.

J is TRBJ1-1 and V is TRBV2, with D unresolved. This CDR3 is 11 amino acids long. Germline V CDR1 and CDR2: SNHLY, FYNNEI. V lost 6 bases and J 3 bases, leaving 5 bases between the germline ends. CDR3 residues: CASSVYTEAFF. CDR3 coding DNA: TGTGCCAGCAGCGTATACACTGAAGCTTTCTTT. Drawing the rest from reference TRBV2 and TRBJ1-1, the complete variable domain is EPEVTQTPSHQVTQMGQEVILRCVPISNHLYFYWYRQILGQKVEFLVSFYNNEISEKSEIFDDQFSVERPDGSNFTLKIRSTKLEDSAMYFCASSVYTEAFFGQGTRLTVV.

V gene TRBV7-3 combines with J gene TRBJ1-6; 8 positions agree with TRBD1. V lost 8 bases to trimming and J lost 6 bases; unmatched junction nucleotides: 12. The CDR3 loop spans 16 amino acids. The germline CDR1 and CDR2 sequences are SGHTA and FQGTGA. The CDR3 reads CASSDPDRGPNSPLHF. Here the CDR3 DNA reads TGTGCCAGCTCAGACCCCGACAGGGGACCTAATTCACCCCTCCACTTT.

The rearrangement joins TRBV5-4 to TRBJ2-7, with a weak D call TRBD1 (5 bases). Trimming removed 4 bases at V and 2 bases at J, with 13 bases between. CDR3 length: 14 amino acids. Germline V CDR1 and CDR2: SGHNT, YYREEE (reference sequence). The chain's CDR3 is CASSPDGQTYEQYF. DNA of the CDR3: TGTGCCAGCAGCCCGGACGGACAAACCTACGAGCAGTACTTC.

J is TRBJ1-2 and V is TRBV5-1; 7 positions match TRBD1. The CDR3 sequence is 16 residues long. Germline assignment: CDR1 SGHRS and CDR2 YFSETQ. V was pared by 3 bases and J by 3 bases, with 11 bases of the junction left unmatched. The DNA of the CDR3 is TGCGCCAGCAGCTACGCGGGGACAGATAACTACTATGGCTACACCTTC. Protein sequence: CASSYAGTDNYYGYTF.

This chain uses TRBV16 with TRBJ1-5; 7 bases fit TRBD1. Trimming removed 1 base from V and 4 bases from J; junction bases left unmatched: 13. The CDR3 runs 18 residues. Germline loops: CDR1 KGHSY, CDR2 FQNENV. The CDR3 loop is CASSQLSRGGTVNQPQHF. The CDR3, as DNA: TGTGCCAGCAGCCAATTAAGTCGGGGGGGGACAGTTAATCAGCCCCAGCATTTT. The complete variable domain, with remaining parts taken from reference TRBV16 and TRBJ1-5, reads GEEVAQTPKHLVRGEGQKAKLYCAPIKGHSYVFWYQQVLKNEFKFLISFQNENVFDETGMPKERFSAKCLPNSPCSLEIQATKLEDSAVYFCASSQLSRGGTVNQPQHFGDGTRLSIL.

The chain uses TRBV3-1 (or the pseudogene TRBV3-2) and TRBJ2-7; tentatively, D is TRBD2 (6 bases). The germline V and J ends were trimmed by 0 bases and 7 bases, with 16 bases remaining between them. Germline CDR1 and CDR2: LGHDT and YNNKEL (reference sequence). CDR3 size: 15 residues. DNA for the CDR3: TGTGCCAGCAGCCAAGAGAAGCGTCCAGGAGGGGAGCAGTACTTC. The encoded protein is CASSQEKRPGGEQYF.

In its sample, this clone was seen a few times. The rearrangement joins TRBV5-6 to TRBJ1-1; the D is unclear. Germline CDR1 SGHDT, CDR2 YYEEEE. Trimming removed 2 bases from V and 6 bases from J, with 5 bases in between. The CDR3 extends over 11 amino acids. CDR3 nucleotide sequence: TGTGCCAGCAGCTTAGCGGCTGAAGCTTTCTTT. This encodes CASSLAAEAFF.

Details on this clone: The junction shows a germline mismatch at one end, possibly a read error. The chain links TRBV14 to TRBJ2-7; 11 bases line up with TRBD2. The length of the CDR3 is 12 residues. Germline CDR1 and CDR2: SGHDN and FVKESK. The DNA for the CDR3 is TGTGCCAGCAGCCCCTTTCCGGGACTAGCGGACTTC. This codes for CASSPFPGLADF.

This clone was seen only a few times. The chain joins TRBV3-1 (or the pseudogene TRBV3-2) to TRBJ1-5; D may be TRBD1 (6 bases). V lost 10 bases, J lost 2 bases, and 15 bases lay in between. The CDR3 length is 14 residues. Per germline, CDR1 LGHDT and CDR2 YNNKEL (reference sequence). The CDR3 is CATAQGSGNQPQHF. DNA of the CDR3: TGTGCCACCGCACAGGGTTCAGGCAATCAGCCCCAGCATTTT.

The chain has TRBV27 and TRBJ1-1; D perhaps matches TRBD1 (5 bases). The ends were cut back, 3 bases at V and 4 bases at J, with 24 bases in the middle. The CDR3 is made up of 18 amino acids. CDR1 and CDR2 (germline): MNHEY, SMNVEV (reference sequence). The CDR3 loop reads CASSFSWVGAEHSTEAFF. For the CDR3, the DNA is TGTGCCAGCAGTTTCTCCTGGGTAGGGGCAGAGCATAGCACTGAAGCTTTCTTT.

The chain links TRBV29-1 to TRBJ2-1; 12 nucleotides align to TRBD2. The V segment lost 6 bases and the J segment 7 bases; nucleotides outside the gene matches: 7. Per germline, CDR1 SQVTM and CDR2 ANQGSEA. The CDR3 has 14 residues. The CDR3 protein is CSVASGGASNEQFF. The CDR3 bases are TGCAGCGTCGCTAGCGGGGGGGCCTCTAATGAGCAGTTCTTC.